These T cell receptor beta chains were read from a single sample in a study of T cell responses to AZD1222 COVID-19 vaccine. Measured with immunoSEQ multiplex PCR; TCRdb has only the in-frame clones, and not every one. The table has 150,000 to 200,000 clones, roughly 87% seen once. The specimen comprised peripheral blood, sampled on day 0 of AZD1222 vaccination. The source is an adult in good health. Each CDR3 is given without its conserved first and last residue. Rows may omit the clone size; those that give it use once, few, many or a size class.

CDR3 protein | V gene | clone size
ASSEALSGLGSSGYT | TRBV6-1 | .
ASSLAQPGYGYT | TRBV5-8 | .
ASSIFQGGPHGELF | TRBV19 | once
SVVGSGQPQH | TRBV29-1 | .
ASSSTAGYGETQY | TRBV6-5 | .
ASSQGDNEAF | TRBV28 | .
ASSQRYEQY | TRBV3-1/TRBV3-2 | .
ASSQDQGLGAYNEQF | TRBV3-1/TRBV3-2 | .
ASSFNHHRGNSPLH | TRBV9 | .
ASRTQGPSAGELF | TRBV19 | .
ASSPGRPDNEQF | TRBV7-8 | .
ASSETGLSSYEQY | TRBV25-1 | once
ASSLRRTLTDTQY | TRBV18 | .
ASSWYGSSSYNEQF | TRBV5-1 | .
ASSKASGGASHIQY | TRBV21-1 | .
ASSFDSSSGNTIY | TRBV5-1 | .
ASSKHPGGGGQPQH | TRBV21-1 | .
ASSLAGYLVEQF | TRBV13 | once
ASSQERRYQETQY | TRBV3-1/TRBV3-2 | .
ASSQGVARGEGEQF | TRBV4-1 | .